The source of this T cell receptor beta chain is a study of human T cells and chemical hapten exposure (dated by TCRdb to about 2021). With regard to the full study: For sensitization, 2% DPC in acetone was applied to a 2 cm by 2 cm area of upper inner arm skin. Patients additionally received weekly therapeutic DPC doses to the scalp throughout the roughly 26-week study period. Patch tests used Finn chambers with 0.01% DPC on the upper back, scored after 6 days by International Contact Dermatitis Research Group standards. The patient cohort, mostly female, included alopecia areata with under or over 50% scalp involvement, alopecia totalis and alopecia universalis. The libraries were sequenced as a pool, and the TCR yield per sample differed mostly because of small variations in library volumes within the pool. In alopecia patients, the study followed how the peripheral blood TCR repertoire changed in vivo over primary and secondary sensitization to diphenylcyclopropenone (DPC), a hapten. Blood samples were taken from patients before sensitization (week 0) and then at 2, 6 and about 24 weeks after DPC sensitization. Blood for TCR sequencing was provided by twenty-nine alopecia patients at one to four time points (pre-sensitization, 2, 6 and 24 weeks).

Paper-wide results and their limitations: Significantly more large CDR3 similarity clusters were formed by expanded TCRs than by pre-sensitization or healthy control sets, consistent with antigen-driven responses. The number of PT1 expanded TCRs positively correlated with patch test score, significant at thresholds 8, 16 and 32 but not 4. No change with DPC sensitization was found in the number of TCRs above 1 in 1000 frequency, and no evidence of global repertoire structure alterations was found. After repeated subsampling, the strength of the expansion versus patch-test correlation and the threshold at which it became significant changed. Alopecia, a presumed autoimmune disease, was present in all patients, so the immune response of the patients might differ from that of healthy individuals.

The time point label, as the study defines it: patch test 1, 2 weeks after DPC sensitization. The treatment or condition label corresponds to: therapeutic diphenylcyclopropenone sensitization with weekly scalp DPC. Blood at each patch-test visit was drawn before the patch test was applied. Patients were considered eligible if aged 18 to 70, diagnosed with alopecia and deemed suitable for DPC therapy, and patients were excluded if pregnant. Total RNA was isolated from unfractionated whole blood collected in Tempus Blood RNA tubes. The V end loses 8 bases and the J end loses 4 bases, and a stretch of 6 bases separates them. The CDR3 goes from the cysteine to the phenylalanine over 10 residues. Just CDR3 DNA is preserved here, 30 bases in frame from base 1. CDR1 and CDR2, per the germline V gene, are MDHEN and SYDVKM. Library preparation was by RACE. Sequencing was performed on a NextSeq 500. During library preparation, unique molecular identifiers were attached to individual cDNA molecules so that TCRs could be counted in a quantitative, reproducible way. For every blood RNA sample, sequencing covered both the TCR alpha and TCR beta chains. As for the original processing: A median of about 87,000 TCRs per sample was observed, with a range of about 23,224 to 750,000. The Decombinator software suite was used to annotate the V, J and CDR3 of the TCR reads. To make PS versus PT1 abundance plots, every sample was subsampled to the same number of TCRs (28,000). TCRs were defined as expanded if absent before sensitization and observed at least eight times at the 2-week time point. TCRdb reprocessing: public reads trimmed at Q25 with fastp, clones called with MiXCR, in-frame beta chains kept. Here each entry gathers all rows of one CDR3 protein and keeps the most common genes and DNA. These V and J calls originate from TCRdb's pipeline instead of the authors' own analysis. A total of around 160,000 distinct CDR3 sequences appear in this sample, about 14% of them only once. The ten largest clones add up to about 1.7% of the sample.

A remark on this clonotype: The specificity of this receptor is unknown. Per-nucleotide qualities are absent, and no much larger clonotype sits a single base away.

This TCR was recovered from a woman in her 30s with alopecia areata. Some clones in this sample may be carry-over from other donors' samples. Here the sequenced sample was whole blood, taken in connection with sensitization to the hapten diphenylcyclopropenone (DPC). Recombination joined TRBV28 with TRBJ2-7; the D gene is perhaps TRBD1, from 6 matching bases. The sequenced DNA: TGTGCCAGCGGACAGTACGAGCAGTACTTC. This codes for CASGQYEQYF.